This paragraph covers one T cell receptor beta chain sequence. The source of the sample is a study of T cells in narcolepsy. Here immunoSEQ multiplex PCR was the method, and the copy in TCRdb shows in-frame clones only, minus some. The table lists tens of thousands of clones, 75% to 85% of them singletons, with 1.1% in the top ten. Sequencing used CD45RA- memory CD4+ T cells from PBMCs. This receptor was taken from a human donor with narcolepsy.

The CDR3, as DNA: TGTGCCAGCAGCTTGCGGGCACCAAGGGGGGAAGCTTTCTTT. Translation gives CASSLRAPRGEAFF. J is TRBJ1-1 and V is TRBV5-6; D might be TRBD1 (6 bases). Germline values: CDR1 SGHDT, CDR2 YYEEEE. The CDR3 has 14 residues. V lost 1 base and J lost 8, with 15 bases in between.